Listed below are T cell receptor beta chains from one sample, sequenced in a study of CD8 T cells in Susac syndrome. TCRdb used MiXCR to reprocess the immunoSEQ multiplex PCR reads, holding one entry per CDR3 protein. The sample holds about 250,000 distinct CDR3 sequences; around 95% are singletons and the top ten take around 0.072%. The sequenced material came from CD4+ T cells from PBMCs. These receptors were taken from a human donor with multiple sclerosis. The CDR3 runs from the conserved cysteine through the conserved F or W. Each record gives: V gene, J gene, clone size, D gene, CDR3 DNA, CDR3 protein. D genes are given only for firm matches. Clone size is not always given. Where it is, it says once, few, many or a class for expanded clones.

V gene: TRBV19; J gene: TRBJ1-1; clone size: once; D gene: -; CDR3 DNA: TGTGCCAGTAGTGTCCTGGGGGTATCGAACACTGAAGCTTTCTTT; CDR3 protein: CASSVLGVSNTEAFF
V gene: TRBV12-3/TRBV12-4; J gene: TRBJ1-1; clone size: -; D gene: -; CDR3 DNA: TGTGCCAGCAGTCCCGGGACTCAGAACACTGAAGCTTTCTTT; CDR3 protein: CASSPGTQNTEAFF
V gene: TRBV19; J gene: TRBJ1-5; clone size: -; D gene: TRBD1; CDR3 DNA: TGTGCCAGTAGTATCCCAGGGGGGAATCAGCCCCAGCATTTT; CDR3 protein: CASSIPGGNQPQHF
V gene: TRBV4-1; J gene: TRBJ1-2; clone size: -; D gene: -; CDR3 DNA: TGCGCCAGCAGCCAAGCGCGGACGGTCTATGGCTACACCTTC; CDR3 protein: CASSQARTVYGYTF
V gene: TRBV15; J gene: TRBJ1-5; clone size: -; D gene: -; CDR3 DNA: TGTGCCACCAGCAGAGGGGACAATAGCAATCAGCCCCAGCATTTT; CDR3 protein: CATSRGDNSNQPQHF
V gene: TRBV7-8; J gene: TRBJ2-7; clone size: -; D gene: TRBD1; CDR3 DNA: TGTGCCAGCAGCTTAGGTGGGACAGCTAGTTACGAGCAGTACTTC; CDR3 protein: CASSLGGTASYEQYF
V gene: TRBV30; J gene: TRBJ2-3; clone size: -; D gene: TRBD2; CDR3 DNA: TGTGCCTGGAGCGGGGGGGGAGATACGCAGTATTTT; CDR3 protein: CAWSGGGDTQYF
V gene: TRBV12-3/TRBV12-4; J gene: TRBJ1-2; clone size: -; D gene: TRBD1; CDR3 DNA: TGTGCCAGCAGTTTATTTGACAGGGGGCATGGCTACACCTTC; CDR3 protein: CASSLFDRGHGYTF
V gene: TRBV6-1; J gene: TRBJ1-5; clone size: -; D gene: -; CDR3 DNA: TGTGCCAGCAGCTCCGATGGGGGTCGTGGGGGCAATCAGCCCCAGCATTTT; CDR3 protein: CASSSDGGRGGNQPQHF
V gene: TRBV29-1; J gene: TRBJ2-6; clone size: -; D gene: TRBD1; CDR3 DNA: TGCAGCGTCCCTGCGGACAGGGCTGGGGCCAACGTCCTGACTTTC; CDR3 protein: CSVPADRAGANVLTF
V gene: TRBV20-1; J gene: TRBJ2-7; clone size: -; D gene: TRBD1; CDR3 DNA: TGCAGTGCTAGAGATCGGGACAGGGCGTATCCCTACGAGCAGTACTTC; CDR3 protein: CSARDRDRAYPYEQYF
V gene: TRBV3-1; J gene: TRBJ2-3; clone size: -; D gene: TRBD2; CDR3 DNA: TGTGCCAGCAGCCTCATGACCGGGACTAGCGGGAGTTCAGATACGCAGTATTTT; CDR3 protein: CASSLMTGTSGSSDTQYF
V gene: TRBV30; J gene: TRBJ2-5; clone size: -; D gene: TRBD1; CDR3 DNA: TGTGCCTGGAACCGAGGACAGGAGCCAACCCAAGAGACCCAGTACTTC; CDR3 protein: CAWNRGQEPTQETQYF
V gene: TRBV18; J gene: TRBJ1-3; clone size: -; D gene: -; CDR3 DNA: TGTGCCAGCTCGCCATCCACAGGTAGCTCTGGAAACACCATATATTTT; CDR3 protein: CASSPSTGSSGNTIYF
V gene: TRBV6-1; J gene: TRBJ2-3; clone size: -; D gene: TRBD1; CDR3 DNA: TGTGCCAGCAGTGAATACAGGGGGGCGACAGATACGCAGTATTTT; CDR3 protein: CASSEYRGATDTQYF
V gene: TRBV6-1; J gene: TRBJ2-5; clone size: -; D gene: -; CDR3 DNA: TGTGCCAGCAGTGAAGTCCTGAGGGGCGGAGAGACCCAGTACTTC; CDR3 protein: CASSEVLRGGETQYF
V gene: TRBV6-2/TRBV6-3; J gene: TRBJ2-7; clone size: -; D gene: -; CDR3 DNA: TGTGCCAGCAGTTACGGAATTGCGGGGAGCTCCTACGAGCAGTACTTC; CDR3 protein: CASSYGIAGSSYEQYF
V gene: TRBV7-8; J gene: TRBJ2-5; clone size: once; D gene: -; CDR3 DNA: TGTGCCAGCAGGAGGGGTTTGGAGACCCAGTACTTC; CDR3 protein: CASRRGLETQYF
V gene: TRBV7-9; J gene: TRBJ2-3; clone size: -; D gene: TRBD2; CDR3 DNA: TGTGCCAGCAGCGGGACTAGCGGGGGGGCCAAATTGCCAGATACGCAGTATTTT; CDR3 protein: CASSGTSGGAKLPDTQYF
V gene: TRBV3-1; J gene: TRBJ2-7; clone size: -; D gene: -; CDR3 DNA: TGTGCCAGCAGCCAAGGGTGGACTCGCTCCTACGAGCAGTACTTC; CDR3 protein: CASSQGWTRSYEQYF
V gene: TRBV4-1; J gene: TRBJ1-1; clone size: -; D gene: -; CDR3 DNA: TGCGCCAGCAGTTTCTCGGCCAGGGAACAGGGCCTCTCCCGGAGGAGTATGAACACTGAAGCTTTCTTT; CDR3 protein: CASSFSAREQGLSRRSMNTEAFF
V gene: TRBV6-5; J gene: TRBJ2-7; clone size: -; D gene: -; CDR3 DNA: TGTGCCAGCAGTGCCGGGCCCTACGAGCAGTACTTC; CDR3 protein: CASSAGPYEQYF
V gene: TRBV27; J gene: TRBJ1-2; clone size: -; D gene: -; CDR3 DNA: TGTGCCAGCAGACTTTTGGCAGCTACTAACTATGGCTACACCTTC; CDR3 protein: CASRLLAATNYGYTF
V gene: TRBV20-1; J gene: TRBJ2-7; clone size: -; D gene: TRBD2; CDR3 DNA: TGCAGTGCTAGGGAACTAGCGGGGGGCCCGTTTTCCTACGAGCAGTACTTC; CDR3 protein: CSARELAGGPFSYEQYF
V gene: TRBV5-1; J gene: TRBJ2-4; clone size: -; D gene: -; CDR3 DNA: TGCGCCAGCAGCCTACCGGGACCCCAAAACATTCAGTACTTC; CDR3 protein: CASSLPGPQNIQYF
V gene: TRBV3-1; J gene: TRBJ1-1; clone size: -; D gene: -; CDR3 DNA: TGTGCCAGCAGCCAAGTAGGGGCGGCAACTGAAGCTTTCTTT; CDR3 protein: CASSQVGAATEAFF
V gene: TRBV29-1; J gene: TRBJ1-5; clone size: -; D gene: -; CDR3 DNA: TGCAGCGTCGGGGTTAATGGGGGTAGCAATCAGCCCCAGCATTTT; CDR3 protein: CSVGVNGGSNQPQHF
V gene: TRBV12-3/TRBV12-4; J gene: TRBJ2-1; clone size: -; D gene: -; CDR3 DNA: TGTGCCAGCAGGGCCAGGGCGGGAACGAGGTACAATGAGCAGTTCTTC; CDR3 protein: CASRARAGTRYNEQFF
V gene: TRBV18; J gene: TRBJ1-5; clone size: -; D gene: -; CDR3 DNA: TGTGCCAGCTCACCTGACAGCCCCGGGGGGAATCAGCCCCAGCATTTT; CDR3 protein: CASSPDSPGGNQPQHF
V gene: TRBV20-1; J gene: TRBJ1-2; clone size: once; D gene: -; CDR3 DNA: TGCAGTGGTGAACAGGGTACCGTCTATGGCTACACCTTC; CDR3 protein: CSGEQGTVYGYTF
V gene: TRBV7-2; J gene: TRBJ1-1; clone size: -; D gene: -; CDR3 DNA: TGTGCCAGCAGCTTAGAGGGGACCACTGAAGCTTTCTTT; CDR3 protein: CASSLEGTTEAFF
V gene: TRBV7-8; J gene: TRBJ1-1; clone size: few; D gene: -; CDR3 DNA: TGTGCCAGCAGCTTACCCATGAACACTGAAGCTTTCTTT; CDR3 protein: CASSLPMNTEAFF
V gene: TRBV9; J gene: TRBJ2-5; clone size: -; D gene: TRBD1; CDR3 DNA: TGTGCCAGCAGCACCCTGGGACAGCAAGAGACCCAGTACTTC; CDR3 protein: CASSTLGQQETQYF
V gene: TRBV9; J gene: TRBJ1-1; clone size: -; D gene: -; CDR3 DNA: TGTGCCAGCAGCGTAGCCCCGAACACTGAAGCTTTCTTT; CDR3 protein: CASSVAPNTEAFF
V gene: TRBV19; J gene: TRBJ2-7; clone size: -; D gene: -; CDR3 DNA: TGTGCCAGTAGTACCTCAGGTTCCCCCTACGAGCAGTACTTC; CDR3 protein: CASSTSGSPYEQYF
V gene: TRBV4-1; J gene: TRBJ2-3; clone size: -; D gene: -; CDR3 DNA: TGCGCCAGCAGCCAAGTGGGCGGCCCATCGCGGCAGTATTTT; CDR3 protein: CASSQVGGPSRQYF
V gene: TRBV20-1; J gene: TRBJ2-6; clone size: -; D gene: TRBD1; CDR3 DNA: TGCAGTGCTCGACGCCCACAGGGGGCTGGGGCCAACGTCCTGACTTTC; CDR3 protein: CSARRPQGAGANVLTF
V gene: TRBV10-2; J gene: TRBJ1-2; clone size: -; D gene: -; CDR3 DNA: TGCGCCAGCAGTGAGTGGTCCCTTCTGGGCTATGGCTACACCTTC; CDR3 protein: CASSEWSLLGYGYTF
V gene: TRBV20-1; J gene: TRBJ1-5; clone size: -; D gene: -; CDR3 DNA: TGCAGTGCTAGTTCGGTAAATCAGCCCCAGCATTTT; CDR3 protein: CSASSVNQPQHF
V gene: TRBV14; J gene: TRBJ2-5; clone size: -; D gene: -; CDR3 DNA: TGTGCCAGCAGCCAAACAGGGGGGGGCGTTGGAGAGACCCAGTACTTC; CDR3 protein: CASSQTGGGVGETQYF
V gene: TRBV29-1; J gene: TRBJ2-1; clone size: -; D gene: TRBD2; CDR3 DNA: TGCAGCGTCGCTAGCGGGGGGGAAGGGGAGCAGTTCTTC; CDR3 protein: CSVASGGEGEQFF
V gene: TRBV30; J gene: TRBJ1-5; clone size: -; D gene: TRBD1; CDR3 DNA: TGTGCCTGGAGGGACAGGGGGAGAGGCAATCAGCCCCAGCATTTT; CDR3 protein: CAWRDRGRGNQPQHF
V gene: TRBV29-1; J gene: TRBJ1-1; clone size: -; D gene: TRBD1; CDR3 DNA: TGCAGCGTTGAAGAAATGAGGGGACAGGGAGAAGCTTTCTTT; CDR3 protein: CSVEEMRGQGEAFF
V gene: TRBV27; J gene: TRBJ2-2; clone size: -; D gene: -; CDR3 DNA: TGTGCCAGCAGTCCCCGGACTGTGAACACCGGGGAGCTGTTTTTT; CDR3 protein: CASSPRTVNTGELFF
V gene: TRBV5-6; J gene: TRBJ2-3; clone size: -; D gene: -; CDR3 DNA: TGTGCCAGCAGCTTCCCAGGGGCAGATACGCAGTATTTT; CDR3 protein: CASSFPGADTQYF
V gene: TRBV7-9; J gene: TRBJ1-6; clone size: -; D gene: TRBD1; CDR3 DNA: TGTGCCAGCAGCTCGGACAGGGGGGTTTCACCCCTCCACTTT; CDR3 protein: CASSSDRGVSPLHF
V gene: TRBV2; J gene: TRBJ2-2; clone size: -; D gene: -; CDR3 DNA: TGTGCCAGCAGTGAGACCAGGGTTGCCGGGGAGCTGTTTTTT; CDR3 protein: CASSETRVAGELFF
V gene: TRBV10-3; J gene: TRBJ2-1; clone size: -; D gene: TRBD1; CDR3 DNA: TGTGCCATCAGTGAGTCGAGGACAGGGGTACCAAGCTCCTACAATGAGCAGTTCTTC; CDR3 protein: CAISESRTGVPSSYNEQFF
V gene: TRBV6-2/TRBV6-3; J gene: TRBJ2-4; clone size: -; D gene: TRBD2; CDR3 DNA: TGTGCCAGCAGTTACCCAGGGACTAGGCGAAACATTCAGTACTTC; CDR3 protein: CASSYPGTRRNIQYF
V gene: TRBV5-1; J gene: TRBJ2-1; clone size: -; D gene: -; CDR3 DNA: TGCGCCAGCAGCCGGGGACCTCCGCCGAACAATGAGCAGTTCTTC; CDR3 protein: CASSRGPPPNNEQFF
V gene: TRBV2; J gene: TRBJ2-5; clone size: once; D gene: -; CDR3 DNA: TGTGCCAGCAGGGCGGCCGGACTACTGTACCAAGAGACCCAGTACTTC; CDR3 protein: CASRAAGLLYQETQYF
V gene: TRBV3-1; J gene: TRBJ2-7; clone size: few; D gene: TRBD1; CDR3 DNA: TGTGCCAGCAGCCGACAGGGGTCCTACGAGCAGTACTTC; CDR3 protein: CASSRQGSYEQYF